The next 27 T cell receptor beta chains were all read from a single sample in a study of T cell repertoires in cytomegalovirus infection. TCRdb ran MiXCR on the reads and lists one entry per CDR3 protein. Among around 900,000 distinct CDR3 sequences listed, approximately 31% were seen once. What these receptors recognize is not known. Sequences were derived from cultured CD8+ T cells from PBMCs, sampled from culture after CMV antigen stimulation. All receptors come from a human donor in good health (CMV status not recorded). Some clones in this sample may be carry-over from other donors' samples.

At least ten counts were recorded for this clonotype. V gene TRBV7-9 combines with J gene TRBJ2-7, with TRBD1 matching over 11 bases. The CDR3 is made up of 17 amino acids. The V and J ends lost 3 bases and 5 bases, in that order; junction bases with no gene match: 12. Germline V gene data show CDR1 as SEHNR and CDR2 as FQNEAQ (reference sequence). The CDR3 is CASSFWTGGDTWHEQYF. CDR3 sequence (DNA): TGTGCCAGCAGCTTTTGGACAGGGGGCGATACTTGGCACGAGCAGTACTTC.

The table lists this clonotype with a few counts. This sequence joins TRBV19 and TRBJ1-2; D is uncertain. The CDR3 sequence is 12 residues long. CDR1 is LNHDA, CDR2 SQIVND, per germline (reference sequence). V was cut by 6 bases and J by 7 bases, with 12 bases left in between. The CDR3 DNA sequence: TGTGCCAGTAGGGAACGACCGATTGGCTACACCTTC. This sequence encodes CASRERPIGYTF.

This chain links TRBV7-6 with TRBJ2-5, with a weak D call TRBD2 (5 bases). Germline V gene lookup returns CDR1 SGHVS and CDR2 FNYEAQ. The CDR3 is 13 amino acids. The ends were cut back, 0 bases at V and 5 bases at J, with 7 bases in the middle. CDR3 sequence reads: CASSLAPGETQYF. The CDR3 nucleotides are TGTGCCAGCAGCTTAGCCCCGGGGGAGACCCAGTACTTC.

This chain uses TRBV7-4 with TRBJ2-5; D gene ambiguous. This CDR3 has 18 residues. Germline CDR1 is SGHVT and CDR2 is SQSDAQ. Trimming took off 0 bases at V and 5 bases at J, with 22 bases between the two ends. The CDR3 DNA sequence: TGTGCCAGCAGCTTAGCGCTTGTCCGCCGCGACCCCCGGGAGACCCAGTACTTC. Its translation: CASSLALVRRDPRETQYF.

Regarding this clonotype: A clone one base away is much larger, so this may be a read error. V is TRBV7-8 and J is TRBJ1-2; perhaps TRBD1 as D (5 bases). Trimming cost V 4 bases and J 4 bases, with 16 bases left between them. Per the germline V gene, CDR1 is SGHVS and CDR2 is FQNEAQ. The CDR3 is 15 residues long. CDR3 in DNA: TGTGCCAGCAGCTCTACCCCGAGACAGCTCTATGGCTACACCTTC. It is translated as CASSSTPRQLYGYTF.

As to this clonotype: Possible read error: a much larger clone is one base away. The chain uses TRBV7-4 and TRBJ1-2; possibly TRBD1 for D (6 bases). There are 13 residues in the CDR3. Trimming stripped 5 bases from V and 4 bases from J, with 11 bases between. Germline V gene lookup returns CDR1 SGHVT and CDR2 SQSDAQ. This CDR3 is CASSQRTVYGYTF. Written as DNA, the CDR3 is TGTGCCAGCAGCCAAAGGACAGTCTATGGCTACACCTTC.

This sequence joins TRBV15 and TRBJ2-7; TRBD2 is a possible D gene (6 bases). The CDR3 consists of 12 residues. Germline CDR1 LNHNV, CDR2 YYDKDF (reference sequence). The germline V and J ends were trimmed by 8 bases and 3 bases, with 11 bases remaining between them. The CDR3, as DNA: TGTGCCACCGGGCGGGATGACTACGAGCAGTACGTC. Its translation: CATGRDDYEQYV.

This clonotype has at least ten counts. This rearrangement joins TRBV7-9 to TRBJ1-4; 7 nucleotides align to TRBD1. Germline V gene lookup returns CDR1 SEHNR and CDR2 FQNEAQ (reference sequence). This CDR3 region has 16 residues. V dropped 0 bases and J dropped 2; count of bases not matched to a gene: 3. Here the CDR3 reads CASSLALGQTNEKLFF. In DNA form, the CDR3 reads TGTGCCAGCAGCTTAGCCTTGGGACAGACTAATGAAAAACTGTTTTTT.

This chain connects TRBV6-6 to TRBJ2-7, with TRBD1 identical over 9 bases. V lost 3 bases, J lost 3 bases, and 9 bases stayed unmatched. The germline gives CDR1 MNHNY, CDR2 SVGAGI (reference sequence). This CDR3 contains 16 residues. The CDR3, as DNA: TGTGCCAGCAGTTATTCTCCGGGACAGGGTTACTACGAGCAGTACTTC. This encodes CASSYSPGQGYYEQYF.

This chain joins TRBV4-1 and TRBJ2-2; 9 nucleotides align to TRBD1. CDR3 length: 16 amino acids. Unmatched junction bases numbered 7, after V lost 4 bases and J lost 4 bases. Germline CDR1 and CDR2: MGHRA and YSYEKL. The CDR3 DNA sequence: TGCGCCAGCAGCCGAGTCGGGACAGGGACCACCGGGGAGCTGTTTTTT. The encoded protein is CASSRVGTGTTGELFF.

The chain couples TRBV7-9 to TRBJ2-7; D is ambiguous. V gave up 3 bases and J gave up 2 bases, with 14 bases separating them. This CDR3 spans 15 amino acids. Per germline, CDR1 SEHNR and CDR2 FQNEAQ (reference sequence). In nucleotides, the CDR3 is TGTGCCAGCAGCTTGACCGGTATGGACCCCTACGAGCAGTACTTC. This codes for CASSLTGMDPYEQYF. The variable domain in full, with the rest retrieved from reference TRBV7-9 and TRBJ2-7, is DTGVSQNPRHKITKRGQNVTFRCDPISEHNRLYWYRQTLGQGPEFLTYFQNEAQLEKSRLLSDRFSAERPKGSFSTLEIQRTEQGDSAMYLCASSLTGMDPYEQYFGPGTRLTVT.

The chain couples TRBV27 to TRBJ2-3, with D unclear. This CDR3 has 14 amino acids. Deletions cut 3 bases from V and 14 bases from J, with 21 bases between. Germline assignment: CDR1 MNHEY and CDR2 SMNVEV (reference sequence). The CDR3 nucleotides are TGTGCCAGCAGTTTCGACATCCCGGTCCGGGTGCTGTATTTT. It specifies CASSFDIPVRVLYF.

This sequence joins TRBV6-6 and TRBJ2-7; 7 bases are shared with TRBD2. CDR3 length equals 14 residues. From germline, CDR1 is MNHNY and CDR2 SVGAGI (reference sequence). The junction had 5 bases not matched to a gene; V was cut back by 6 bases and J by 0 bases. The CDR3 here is CASSPAGYSYEQYF. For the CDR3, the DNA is TGTGCCAGCAGCCCAGCGGGGTACTCCTACGAGCAGTACTTC.

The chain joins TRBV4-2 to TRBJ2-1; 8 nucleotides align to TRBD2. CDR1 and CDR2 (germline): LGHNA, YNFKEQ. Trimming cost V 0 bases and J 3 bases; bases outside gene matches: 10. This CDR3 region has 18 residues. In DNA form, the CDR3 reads TGTGCCAGCAGCCAAGACTGGGCGGGGGGCCTAATCTACAATGAGCAGTTCTTC. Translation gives CASSQDWAGGLIYNEQFF.

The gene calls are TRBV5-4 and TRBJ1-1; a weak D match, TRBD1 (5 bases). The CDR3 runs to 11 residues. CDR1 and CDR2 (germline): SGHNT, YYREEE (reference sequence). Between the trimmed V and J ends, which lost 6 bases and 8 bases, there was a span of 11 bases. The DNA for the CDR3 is TGTGCCAGCATTTATGGGGGGGAAGCTTTCTTT. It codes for CASIYGGEAFF. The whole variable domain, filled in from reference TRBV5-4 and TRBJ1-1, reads ETGVTQSPTHLIKTRGQQVTLRCSSQSGHNTVSWYQQALGQGPQFIFQYYREEENGRGNFPPRFSGLQFPNYSSELNVNALELDDSALYLCASIYGGEAFFGQGTRLTVV.

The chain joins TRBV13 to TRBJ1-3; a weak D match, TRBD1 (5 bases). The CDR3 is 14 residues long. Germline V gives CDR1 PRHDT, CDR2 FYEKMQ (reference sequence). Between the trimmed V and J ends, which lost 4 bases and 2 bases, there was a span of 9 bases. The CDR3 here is CASSSDITGNTIYF. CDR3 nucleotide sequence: TGTGCCAGCAGCTCGGACATAACTGGAAACACCATATATTTT.

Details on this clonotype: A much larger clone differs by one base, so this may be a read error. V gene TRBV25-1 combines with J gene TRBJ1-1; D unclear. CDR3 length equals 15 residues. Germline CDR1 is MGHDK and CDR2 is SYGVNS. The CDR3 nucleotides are TGTGTCAGCAGTGAATATATTGGGCAGAACACTGAAGCTTTCTTT. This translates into CVSSEYIGQNTEAFF.

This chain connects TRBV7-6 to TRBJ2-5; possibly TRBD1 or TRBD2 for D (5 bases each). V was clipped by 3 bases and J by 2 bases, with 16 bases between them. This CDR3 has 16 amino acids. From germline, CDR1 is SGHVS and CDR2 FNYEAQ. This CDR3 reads CASSLGPDRYQETQYF. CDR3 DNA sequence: TGTGCCAGCAGCTTGGGACCTGACAGATATCAAGAGACCCAGTACTTC.

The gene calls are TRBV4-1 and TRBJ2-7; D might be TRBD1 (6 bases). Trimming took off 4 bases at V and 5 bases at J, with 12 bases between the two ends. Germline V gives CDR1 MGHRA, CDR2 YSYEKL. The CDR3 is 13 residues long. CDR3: CASSRGLFDEQYV. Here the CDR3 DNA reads TGCGCCAGCAGCCGGGGGCTTTTCGACGAGCAGTACGTC.

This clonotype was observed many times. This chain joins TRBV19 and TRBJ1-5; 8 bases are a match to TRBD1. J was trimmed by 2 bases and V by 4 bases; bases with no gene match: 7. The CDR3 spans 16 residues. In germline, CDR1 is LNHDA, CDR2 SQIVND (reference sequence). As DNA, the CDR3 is TGTGCCAGTAGTACCAACAGGGGGTTTGGCAATCAGCCCCAGCATTTT. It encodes CASSTNRGFGNQPQHF. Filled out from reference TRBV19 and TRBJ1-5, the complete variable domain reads DGGITQSPKYLFRKEGQNVTLSCEQNLNHDAMYWYRQDPGQGLRLIYYSQIVNDFQKGDIAEGYSVSREKKESFPLTVTSAQKNPTAFYLCASSTNRGFGNQPQHFGDGTRLSIL.

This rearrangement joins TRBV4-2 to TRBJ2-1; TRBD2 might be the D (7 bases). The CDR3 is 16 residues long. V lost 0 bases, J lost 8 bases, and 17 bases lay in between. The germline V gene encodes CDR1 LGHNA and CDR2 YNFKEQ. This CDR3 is CASSQDLAGASDEQFF. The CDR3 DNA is TGTGCCAGCAGCCAAGATCTGGCGGGGGCCTCTGATGAGCAGTTCTTC.

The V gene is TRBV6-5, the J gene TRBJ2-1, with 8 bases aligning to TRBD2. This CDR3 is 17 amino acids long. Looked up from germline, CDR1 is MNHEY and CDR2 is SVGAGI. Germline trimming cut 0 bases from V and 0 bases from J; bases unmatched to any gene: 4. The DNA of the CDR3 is TGTGCCAGCAGTTACTCAAAGCGGGGGAGCTCCTACAATGAGCAGTTCTTC. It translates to CASSYSKRGSSYNEQFF.

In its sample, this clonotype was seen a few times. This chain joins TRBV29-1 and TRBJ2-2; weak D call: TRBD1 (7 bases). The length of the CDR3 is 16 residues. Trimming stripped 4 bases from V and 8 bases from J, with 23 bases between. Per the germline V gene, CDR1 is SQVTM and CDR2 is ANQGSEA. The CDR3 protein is CSVVRRGTAGRGELFF. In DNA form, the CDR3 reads TGCAGCGTTGTGCGGAGGGGGACAGCGGGTCGGGGGGAGCTGTTTTTT.

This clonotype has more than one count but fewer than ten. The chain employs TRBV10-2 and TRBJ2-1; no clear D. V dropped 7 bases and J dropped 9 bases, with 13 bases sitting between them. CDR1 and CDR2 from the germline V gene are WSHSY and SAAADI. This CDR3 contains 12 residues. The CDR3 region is CASTLYWGEQFF. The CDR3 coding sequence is TGCGCCAGCACGTTATACTGGGGTGAGCAGTTCTTC.

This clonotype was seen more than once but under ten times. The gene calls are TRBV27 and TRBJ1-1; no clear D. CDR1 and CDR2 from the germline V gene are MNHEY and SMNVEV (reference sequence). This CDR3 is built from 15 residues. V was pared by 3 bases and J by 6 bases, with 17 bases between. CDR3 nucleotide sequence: TGTGCCAGCAGTTTTCTAGGGCCGCCCGGGCCTGAAGCTTTCTTT. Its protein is CASSFLGPPGPEAFF.

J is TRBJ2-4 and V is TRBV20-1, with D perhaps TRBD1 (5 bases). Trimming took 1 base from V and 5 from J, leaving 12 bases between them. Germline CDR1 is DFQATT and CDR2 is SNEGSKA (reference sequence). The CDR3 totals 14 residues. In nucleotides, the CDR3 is TGCAGTGCTAGAGTGGCCGGACACCAAAACATTCAGTACTTC. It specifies CSARVAGHQNIQYF.

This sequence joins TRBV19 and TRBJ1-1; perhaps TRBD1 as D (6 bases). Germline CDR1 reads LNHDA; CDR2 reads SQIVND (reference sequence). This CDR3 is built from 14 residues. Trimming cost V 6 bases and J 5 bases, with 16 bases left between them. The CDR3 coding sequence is TGTGCCAGTAGCGAGATAGGGGGTTGGACTGAAGCTTTCTTT. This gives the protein CASSEIGGWTEAFF.